This TCR beta chain is drawn from a study of circulating and synovial CD4+ cells in juvenile arthritis. Study observations and caveats: Compared with bulk blood, circulating pathogenic-like lymphocytes shared substantially more CDR3 sequences with synovial T cells. Shared-clonotype fractions with synovium likely underestimate full repertoire overlap.

Libraries were prepared by immunoSEQ multiplex PCR; TCRdb keeps only in-frame clonotypes and omits some of them. The sample shows 2,500 to 4,000 clones, roughly 84% of them seen only once. V was pared by 7 bases and J by 12 bases, with 18 bases of the junction left unmatched. This CDR3 has 15 residues. Germline V gene sequence: CDR1 WNHNN, CDR2 SYGVQD (reference sequence). This clone appeared a few times. Antigen unknown. This rearrangement joins TRBV10-1 to TRBJ2-1; TRBD1 aligns across 7 bases. The receptor comes from a human donor with juvenile idiopathic arthritis. Sequencing was done on a sample of CD4+ T cells from synovial fluid. CDR3: CASIERGPPSLGQFF. CDR3 nucleotide sequence: TGCGCCAGCATCGAGAGGGGGCCTCCTAGTTTGGGGCAGTTCTTC.